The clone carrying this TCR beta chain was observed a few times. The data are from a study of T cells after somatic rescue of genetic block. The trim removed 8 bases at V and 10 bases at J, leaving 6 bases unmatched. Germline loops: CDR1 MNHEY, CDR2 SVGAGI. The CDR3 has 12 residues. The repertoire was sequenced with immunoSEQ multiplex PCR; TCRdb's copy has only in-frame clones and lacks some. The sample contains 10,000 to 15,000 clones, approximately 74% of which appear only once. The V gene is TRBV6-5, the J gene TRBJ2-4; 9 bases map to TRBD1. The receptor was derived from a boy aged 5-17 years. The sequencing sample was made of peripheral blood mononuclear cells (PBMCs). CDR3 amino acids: CASSQGAGIQYF. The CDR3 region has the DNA TGTGCCAGCTCACAGGGGGCTGGAATTCAGTACTTC.